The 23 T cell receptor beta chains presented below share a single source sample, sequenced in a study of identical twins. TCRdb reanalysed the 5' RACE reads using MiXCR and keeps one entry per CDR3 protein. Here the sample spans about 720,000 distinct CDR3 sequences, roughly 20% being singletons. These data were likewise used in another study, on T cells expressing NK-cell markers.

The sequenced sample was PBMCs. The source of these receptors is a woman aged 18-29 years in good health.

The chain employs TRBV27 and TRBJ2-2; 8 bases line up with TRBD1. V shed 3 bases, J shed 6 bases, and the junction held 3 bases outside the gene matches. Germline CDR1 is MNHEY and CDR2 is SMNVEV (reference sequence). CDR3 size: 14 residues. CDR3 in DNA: TGTGCCAGCAGTTTCCTACAGGGGGCCGGGGAGCTGTTTTTT. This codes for CASSFLQGAGELFF.

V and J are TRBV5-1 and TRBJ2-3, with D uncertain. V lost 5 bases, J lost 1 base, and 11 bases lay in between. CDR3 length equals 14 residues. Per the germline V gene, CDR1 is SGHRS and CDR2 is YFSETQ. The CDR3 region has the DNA TGCGCCAGCAGGAGCTTCGAAGGCACAGATACGCAGTATTTT. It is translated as CASRSFEGTDTQYF.

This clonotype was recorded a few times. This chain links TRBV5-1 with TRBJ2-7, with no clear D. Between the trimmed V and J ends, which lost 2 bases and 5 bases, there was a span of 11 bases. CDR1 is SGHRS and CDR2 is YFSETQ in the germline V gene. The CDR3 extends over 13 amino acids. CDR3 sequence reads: CASSLNTANEQYF. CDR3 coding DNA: TGCGCCAGCAGCTTAAACACCGCAAACGAGCAGTACTTC.

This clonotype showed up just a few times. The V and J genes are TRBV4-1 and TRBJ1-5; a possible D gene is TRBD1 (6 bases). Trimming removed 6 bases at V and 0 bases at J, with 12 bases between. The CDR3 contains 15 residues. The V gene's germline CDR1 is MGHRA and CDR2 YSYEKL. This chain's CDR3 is CASRGGQYSNQPQHF. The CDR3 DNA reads TGCGCCAGCAGGGGAGGACAGTATAGCAATCAGCCCCAGCATTTT.

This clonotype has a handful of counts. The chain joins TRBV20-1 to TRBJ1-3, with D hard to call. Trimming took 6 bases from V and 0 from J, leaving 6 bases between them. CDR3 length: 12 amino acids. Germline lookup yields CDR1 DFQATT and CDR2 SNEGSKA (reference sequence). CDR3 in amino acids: CSAYYSGNTIYF. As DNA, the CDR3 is TGCAGTGCGTACTACTCTGGAAACACCATATATTTT.

The CDR3 spells CASSFRDIAKNIQYF. The CDR3 nucleotides are TGTGCCAGCAGTTTCAGAGACATAGCCAAAAACATTCAGTACTTC. This rearrangement joins TRBV12-3 or TRBV12-4 to TRBJ2-4; D not resolved. The CDR3 consists of 15 residues. Between the trimmed V and J ends, which lost 3 bases and 0 bases, there was a span of 9 bases.

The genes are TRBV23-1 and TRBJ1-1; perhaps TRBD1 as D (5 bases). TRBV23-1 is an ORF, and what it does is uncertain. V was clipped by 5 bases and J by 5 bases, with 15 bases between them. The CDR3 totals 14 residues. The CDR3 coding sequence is TGCGCCAGCAGTAGTAGGGGAGGATCAACTGAAGCTTTCTTT. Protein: CASSSRGGSTEAFF.

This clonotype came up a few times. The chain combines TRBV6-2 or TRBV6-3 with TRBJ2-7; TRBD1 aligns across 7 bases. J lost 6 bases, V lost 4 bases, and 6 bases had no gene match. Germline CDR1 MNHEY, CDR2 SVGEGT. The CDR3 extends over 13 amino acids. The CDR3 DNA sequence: TGTGCCAGCAGTTTCTCCCGACAGGGCGAGCAGTACTTC. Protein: CASSFSRQGEQYF.

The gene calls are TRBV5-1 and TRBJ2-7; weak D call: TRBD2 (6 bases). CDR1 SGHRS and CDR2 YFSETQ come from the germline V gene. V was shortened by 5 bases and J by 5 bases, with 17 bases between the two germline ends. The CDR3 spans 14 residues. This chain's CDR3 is CASRVAGPGNEQYF. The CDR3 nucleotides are TGCGCCAGCAGAGTCGCGGGACCAGGGAACGAGCAGTACTTC.

For the CDR3, the DNA is TGTGCCAGCAGCCAAAGGGGGACTAGCGGCGGAAAGACCGGCGAGCAGTACTTC. Encoded protein: CASSQRGTSGGKTGEQYF. The rearrangement uses TRBV11-2 and TRBJ2-7; 11 bases match TRBD2. V was pared by 5 bases and J by 6 bases, with 18 bases of the junction left unmatched. Germline-derived CDR1 and CDR2 are SGHAT and FQNNGV. The CDR3 is 18 residues long.

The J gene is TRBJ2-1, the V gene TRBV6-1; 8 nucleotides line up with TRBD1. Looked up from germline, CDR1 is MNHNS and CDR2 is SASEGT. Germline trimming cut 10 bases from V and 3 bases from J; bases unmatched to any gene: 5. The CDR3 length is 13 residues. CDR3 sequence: CATSDRDYNEQFF. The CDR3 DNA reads TGTGCCACTTCGGACAGGGACTACAATGAGCAGTTCTTC.

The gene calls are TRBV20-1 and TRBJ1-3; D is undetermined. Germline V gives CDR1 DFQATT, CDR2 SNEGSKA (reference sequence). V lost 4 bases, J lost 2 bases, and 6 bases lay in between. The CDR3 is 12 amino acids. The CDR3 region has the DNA TGCAGTGCTACAGGTCCTGGAAACACCATATATTTT. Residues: CSATGPGNTIYF.

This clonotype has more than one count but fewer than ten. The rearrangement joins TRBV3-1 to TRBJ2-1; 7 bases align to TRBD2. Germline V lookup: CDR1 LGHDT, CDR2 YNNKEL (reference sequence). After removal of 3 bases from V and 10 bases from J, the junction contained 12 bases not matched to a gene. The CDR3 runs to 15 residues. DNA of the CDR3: TGTGCCAGCAGCCACTTGTTGCGAGGGACTACCGAGCAGTTCTTC. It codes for CASSHLLRGTTEQFF.

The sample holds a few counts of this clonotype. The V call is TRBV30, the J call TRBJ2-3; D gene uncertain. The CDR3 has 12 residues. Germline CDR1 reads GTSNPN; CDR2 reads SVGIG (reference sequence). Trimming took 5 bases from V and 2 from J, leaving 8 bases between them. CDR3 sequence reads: CAWGSSTDTQYF. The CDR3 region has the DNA TGTGCCTGGGGGTCTTCCACAGATACGCAGTATTTT. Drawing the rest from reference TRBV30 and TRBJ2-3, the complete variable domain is SQTIHQWPATLVQPVGSPLSLECTVEGTSNPNLYWYRQAAGRGLQLLFYSVGIGQISSEVPQNLSASRPQDRQFILSSKKLLLSDSGFYLCAWGSSTDTQYFGPGTRLTVL.

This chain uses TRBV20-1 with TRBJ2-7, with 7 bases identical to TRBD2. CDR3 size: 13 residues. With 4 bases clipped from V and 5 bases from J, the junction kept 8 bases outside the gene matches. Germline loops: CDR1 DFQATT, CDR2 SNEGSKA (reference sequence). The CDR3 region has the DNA TGCAGTGCTACACAGAGCGGGATGAACGAGCAGTACTTC. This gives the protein CSATQSGMNEQYF.

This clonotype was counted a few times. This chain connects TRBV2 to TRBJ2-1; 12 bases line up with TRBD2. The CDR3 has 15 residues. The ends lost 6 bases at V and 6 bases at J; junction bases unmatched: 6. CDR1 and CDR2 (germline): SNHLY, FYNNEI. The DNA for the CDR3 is TGTGCCAGCAGCCTGACTAGCGGGAGCTTCAATGAGCAGTTCTTC. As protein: CASSLTSGSFNEQFF.

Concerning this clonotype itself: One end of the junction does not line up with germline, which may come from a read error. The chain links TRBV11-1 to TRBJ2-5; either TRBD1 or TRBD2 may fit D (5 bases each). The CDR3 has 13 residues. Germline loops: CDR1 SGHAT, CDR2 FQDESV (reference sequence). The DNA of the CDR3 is TGTGCCAGCAGCCCCTCATCGTACGTGGGGGTTTATTTC. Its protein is CASSPSSYVGVYF.

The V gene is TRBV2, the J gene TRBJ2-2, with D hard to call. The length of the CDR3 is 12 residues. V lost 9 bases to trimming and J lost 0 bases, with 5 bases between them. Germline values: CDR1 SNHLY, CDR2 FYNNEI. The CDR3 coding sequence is TGTGCCAGGGGATCGAACACCGGGGAGCTGTTTTTT. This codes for CARGSNTGELFF.

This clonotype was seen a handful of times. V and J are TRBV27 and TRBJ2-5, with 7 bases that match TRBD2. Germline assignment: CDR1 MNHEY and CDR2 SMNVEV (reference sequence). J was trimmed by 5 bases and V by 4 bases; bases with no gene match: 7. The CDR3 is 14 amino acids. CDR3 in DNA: TGTGCCAGCAGTTCGGCGGGAGACGTGGAGACCCAGTACTTC. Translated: CASSSAGDVETQYF.

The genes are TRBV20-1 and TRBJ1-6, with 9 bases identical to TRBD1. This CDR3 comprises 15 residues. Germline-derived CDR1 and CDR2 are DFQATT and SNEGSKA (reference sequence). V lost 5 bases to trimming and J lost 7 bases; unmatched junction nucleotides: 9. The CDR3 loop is CSASPPGQGNSPLHF. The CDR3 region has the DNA TGCAGTGCTTCCCCCCCGGGACAGGGCAATTCACCCCTCCACTTT.

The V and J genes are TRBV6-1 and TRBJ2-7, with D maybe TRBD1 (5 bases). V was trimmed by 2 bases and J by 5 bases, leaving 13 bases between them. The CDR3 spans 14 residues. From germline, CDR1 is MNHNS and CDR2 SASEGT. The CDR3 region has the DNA TGTGCCAGCAGTGAATGGGGCAGCGTGAACGAGCAGTACTTC. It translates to CASSEWGSVNEQYF.

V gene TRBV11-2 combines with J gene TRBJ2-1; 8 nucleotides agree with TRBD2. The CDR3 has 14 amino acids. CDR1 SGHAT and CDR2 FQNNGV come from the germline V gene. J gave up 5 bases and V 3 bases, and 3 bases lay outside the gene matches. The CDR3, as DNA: TGTGCCAGCAGCTTCGGGGGGGCAAACAATGAGCAGTTCTTC. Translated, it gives CASSFGGANNEQFF.

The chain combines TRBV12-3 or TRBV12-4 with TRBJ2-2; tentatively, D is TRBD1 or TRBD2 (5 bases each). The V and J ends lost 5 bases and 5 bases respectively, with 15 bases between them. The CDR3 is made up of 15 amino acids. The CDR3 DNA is TGTGCCAGCAGTCAAAGGGCAGGGAGAACCGGGGAGCTGTTTTTT. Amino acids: CASSQRAGRTGELFF.